Below are 15 T cell receptor beta chains sequenced from a single sample in a study of blood T cell repertoires in COVID-19. Clones were read by immunoSEQ multiplex PCR, and TCRdb kept only the in-frame ones, dropping some. The sample lists 100,000 to 150,000 clones, roughly four fifths seen once, with 2% to 3% in the top ten. The specimen sequenced was PBMCs or T cells enriched from blood (not recorded which). These receptors were obtained from a man aged 35 to 55 with acute COVID-19.

This rearrangement joins TRBV29-1 to TRBJ1-1; TRBD1 aligns across 9 bases. Germline-derived CDR1 and CDR2 are SQVTM and ANQGSEA. The J segment lost 1 base and the V segment lost 7 bases, leaving 1 base of the junction unmatched. This CDR3 is built from 12 residues. In DNA form, the CDR3 reads TGCAGCGGGGGACAGGGGAACACTGAAGCTTTCTTT. Its protein is CSGGQGNTEAFF. The complete variable domain, with remaining parts taken from reference TRBV29-1 and TRBJ1-1, reads SAVISQKPSRDICQRGTSLTIQCQVDSQVTMMFWYRQQPGQSLTLIATANQGSEATYESGFVIDKFPISRPNLTFSTLTVSNMSPEDSSIYLCSGGQGNTEAFFGQGTRLTVV.

This clone was seen once. The gene calls are TRBV6-5 and TRBJ2-1, with D hard to call. CDR3 size: 11 residues. The ends were cut back, 6 bases at V and 10 bases at J, with 10 bases in the middle. Per germline, CDR1 MNHEY and CDR2 SVGAGI. The CDR3 DNA sequence: TGTGCCAGCAGAGCACTCTCCGAGCAGTTCTTC. Amino acids: CASRALSEQFF.

The chain couples TRBV7-9 to TRBJ2-5, with TRBD2 identical over 11 bases. V lost 3 bases to trimming and J lost 5 bases; unmatched junction nucleotides: 5. Germline CDR1 and CDR2: SEHNR and FQNEAQ (reference sequence). CDR3 length: 15 residues. The CDR3 reads CASSFSGGAPETQYF. The CDR3 DNA follows: TGTGCCAGCAGCTTTAGCGGGGGGGCTCCGGAGACCCAGTACTTC.

The chain uses TRBV7-8 and TRBJ2-2, with 7 bases matching TRBD2. This CDR3 has 17 residues. J gave up 0 bases and V 1 base, and 5 bases lay outside the gene matches. Germline V gene sequence: CDR1 SGHVS, CDR2 FQNEAQ. Here the CDR3 reads CASSLGASGANTGELFF. For the CDR3, the DNA is TGTGCCAGCAGCTTAGGGGCTAGCGGCGCGAACACCGGGGAGCTGTTTTTT.

The chain is built from TRBV10-3 and TRBJ1-5, with D possibly being TRBD1 (5 bases). The CDR3 totals 13 residues. Germline values: CDR1 ENHRY, CDR2 SYGVKD. V lost 9 bases and J 9 bases, leaving 18 bases between the germline ends. CDR3 nucleotide sequence: TGTGCCATGGGAGGGACGGACCAAGGGCCCCAGCATTTT. Amino acids: CAMGGTDQGPQHF.

This rearrangement joins TRBV5-1 to TRBJ2-2; the D gene is possibly TRBD1 (5 bases). The CDR3 consists of 17 residues. V was cut by 2 bases and J by 0 bases, with 14 bases left in between. The germline V gene has CDR1 SGHRS and CDR2 YFSETQ. CDR3 nucleotide sequence: TGCGCCAGCAGCTTAGGGCAGGGTTCCGCGAACACCGGGGAGCTGTTTTTT. Its protein product is CASSLGQGSANTGELFF.

The chain uses TRBV7-9 and TRBJ2-3; possibly TRBD2 for D (5 bases). V shed 3 bases and J shed 6 bases, with 7 bases lying between them. From germline, CDR1 is SEHNR and CDR2 FQNEAQ (reference sequence). CDR3 length: 12 amino acids. In nucleotides, the CDR3 is TGTGCCAGCAGCTTGTCGGGGGATACGCAGTATTTT. Encoded protein: CASSLSGDTQYF.

V gene TRBV9 combines with J gene TRBJ2-3; 12 nucleotides agree with TRBD2. The ends lost 4 bases at V and 2 bases at J; junction bases unmatched: 5. This CDR3 has 16 residues. Germline CDR1 SGDLS, CDR2 YYNGEE. CDR3 in DNA: TGTGCCAGCAGCCCTCGGACTAGCGGGAACACAGATACGCAGTATTTT. Translating it yields CASSPRTSGNTDTQYF.

The rearrangement uses TRBV27 and TRBJ2-2; TRBD2 agrees at 11 bases. The CDR3 is 16 residues long. From germline, CDR1 is MNHEY and CDR2 SMNVEV (reference sequence). Trimming at V came to 3 bases and at J to 4 bases, leaving 4 bases not matched to a gene. The CDR3 coding sequence is TGTGCCAGCAGTTTCCTAGCGGGGGGCCCCACCGGGGAGCTGTTTTTT. Amino acids: CASSFLAGGPTGELFF.

The chain has TRBV5-1 and TRBJ2-3, with TRBD2 matching over 14 bases. Germline CDR1 is SGHRS and CDR2 is YFSETQ. The CDR3 totals 17 residues. V shed 2 bases, J shed 6 bases, and the junction held 8 bases outside the gene matches. The CDR3 sequence: CASSFGTSGGSKDTQYF. CDR3 coding DNA: TGCGCCAGCAGCTTCGGGACTAGCGGGGGCTCGAAGGATACGCAGTATTTT.

J is TRBJ2-2 and V is TRBV7-9; perhaps TRBD2 as D (6 bases). CDR3 size: 15 residues. Between the trimmed V and J ends, which lost 5 bases and 5 bases, there was a span of 15 bases. The germline V gene has CDR1 SEHNR and CDR2 FQNEAQ (reference sequence). The CDR3 region is CASSPRGGETGELFF. DNA of the CDR3: TGTGCCAGCAGCCCCCGGGGCGGGGAAACCGGGGAGCTGTTTTTT.

The DNA for the CDR3 is TGTGCCAGCAGTTTAGCGACGACTTGGGATACGCAGTATTTT. This gives the protein CASSLATTWDTQYF. The J gene is TRBJ2-3, the V gene TRBV28, with no clear D. Per the germline V gene, CDR1 is MDHEN and CDR2 is SYDVKM. Trimming shortened V by 2 bases and J by 6 bases, and 12 bases separated the two germline ends. The CDR3 spans 14 residues.

This sequence joins TRBV24-1 and TRBJ2-1; 10 nucleotides match TRBD2. The CDR3 loop spans 16 amino acids. The V gene end was trimmed by 5 bases and the J gene end by 6 bases; junction bases not matched to a gene: 9. Looked up from germline, CDR1 is KGHDR and CDR2 is SFDVKD. The CDR3 sequence: CATSVLHGLAANEQFF. As DNA, the CDR3 is TGTGCCACCAGTGTCCTTCATGGACTAGCGGCCAATGAGCAGTTCTTC.

The chain carries TRBV5-1 and TRBJ2-1, with D possibly being TRBD1 (9 bases). Trimming pared 1 base from V and 0 bases from J, leaving 20 bases between. The germline CDR1 and CDR2 sequences are SGHRS and YFSETQ. This CDR3 has 19 amino acids. The chain's CDR3 is CASSLTGGREGSSYNEQFF. CDR3 coding DNA: TGCGCCAGCAGCTTGACAGGGGGCCGGGAGGGGAGCTCCTACAATGAGCAGTTCTTC.

This clone was detected only once. V usage is TRBV5-4 and J usage is TRBJ2-1; TRBD2 matches at 9 bases. Trimming at V came to 4 bases and at J to 0 bases, leaving 5 bases not matched to a gene. The CDR3 loop spans 16 amino acids. Germline V gene lookup returns CDR1 SGHNT and CDR2 YYREEE (reference sequence). CDR3 region: CASSGGREASYNEQFF. The DNA for the CDR3 is TGTGCCAGCAGCGGCGGGAGGGAGGCCTCCTACAATGAGCAGTTCTTC.